This note documents a single T cell receptor (beta chain) sequence. Its matching antigen is unknown. The sample originates from a study of blood T cells in healthy people across ages. Study-wide results and caveats: Aged donors had fewer naive CD4+ cells and lower diversity than long-lived donors. Unsorted PBMCs prevented conclusive naive versus antigen-experienced comparison.

This CDR3 contains 10 residues. CDR1 and CDR2 from the germline V gene are SQVTM and ANQGSEA. The V end was cut by 4 bases, the J end by 8 bases, with 8 bases between. A sample-barcoded 5' primer and a J-beta primer mix were used in a second PCR of roughly 6 to 12 cycles. TCRdb reprocessed the 5' RACE reads with MiXCR, giving one entry per CDR3 protein. Among some 560,000 distinct CDR3 sequences listed, about 28% were seen once. This same sample was also taken into another study, of T cells of mothers and their children. That report adds: With the M1S primer of the second PCR, sample barcodes and 2-4 random nucleotides were added.

The material sequenced was blood. This clonotype originated in a boy younger than 10 in good health. The chain joins TRBV29-1 to TRBJ1-2; unclear D gene. Here the CDR3 DNA reads TGCAGCGTTGCTGACCCAGGCTACACCTTC. Translated, it gives CSVADPGYTF.